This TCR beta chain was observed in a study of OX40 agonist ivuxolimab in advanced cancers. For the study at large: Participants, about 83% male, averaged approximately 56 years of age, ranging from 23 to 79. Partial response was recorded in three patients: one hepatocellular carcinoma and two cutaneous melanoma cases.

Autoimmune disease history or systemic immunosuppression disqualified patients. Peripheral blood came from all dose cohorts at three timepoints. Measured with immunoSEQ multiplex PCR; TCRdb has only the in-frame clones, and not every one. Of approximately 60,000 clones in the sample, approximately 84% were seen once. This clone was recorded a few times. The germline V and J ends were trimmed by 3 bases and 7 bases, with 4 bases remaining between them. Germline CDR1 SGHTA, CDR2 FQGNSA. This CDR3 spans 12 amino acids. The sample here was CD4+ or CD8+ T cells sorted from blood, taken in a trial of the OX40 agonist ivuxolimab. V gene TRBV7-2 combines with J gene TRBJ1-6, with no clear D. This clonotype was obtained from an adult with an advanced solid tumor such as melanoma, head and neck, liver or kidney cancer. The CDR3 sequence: CASSFPNSPLHF. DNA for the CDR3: TGTGCCAGCAGCTTCCCCAATTCACCCCTCCACTTT.